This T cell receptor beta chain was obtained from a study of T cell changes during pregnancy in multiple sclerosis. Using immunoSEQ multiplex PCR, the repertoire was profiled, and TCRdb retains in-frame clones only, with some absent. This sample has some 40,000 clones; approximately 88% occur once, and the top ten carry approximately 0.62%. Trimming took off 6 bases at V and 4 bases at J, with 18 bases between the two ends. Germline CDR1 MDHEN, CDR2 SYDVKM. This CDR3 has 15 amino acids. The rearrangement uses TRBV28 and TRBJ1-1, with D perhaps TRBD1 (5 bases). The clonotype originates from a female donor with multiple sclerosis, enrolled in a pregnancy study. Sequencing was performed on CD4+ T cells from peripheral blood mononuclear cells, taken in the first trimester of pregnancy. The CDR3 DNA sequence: TGTGCCAGCAGCTCCCTGGGTGGGGCGAGCACTGAAGCTTTCTTT. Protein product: CASSSLGGASTEAFF.